The source of this T cell receptor (beta chain) is a study of cytomegalovirus exposure and HLA in healthy donors. Overall study findings and caveats: V- and J-gene trimming of TCR beta was linked (in a later analysis) to a missense DCLRE1C variant. A later analysis showed HLA-associated TCR beta chains outstripping equally common others in clonal expansion. According to an earlier analysis, most TCR beta V segments yielded productive rearrangements about 87% or about 30% of the time.

PCR involved 60 Vbeta and 13 Jbeta primers. Generated by immunoSEQ multiplex PCR, the TCRdb table keeps only in-frame clones and is missing some. The sample carries about 140,000 clones, 70% recorded once. The CDR3 has 15 amino acids. Germline V gene lookup returns CDR1 KGHSH and CDR2 LQKENI. Trimming pared 2 bases from V and 4 bases from J, leaving 12 bases between. As concerns this clone: Its target is not known.

The receptor was isolated from a woman in her 30s in good health and CMV-seronegative. Sequencing was performed on PBMCs. The chain combines TRBV18 with TRBJ2-1; possibly TRBD1 for D (5 bases). The chain's CDR3 is CASSPTGAIYNEQFF. DNA for the CDR3: TGTGCCAGCTCACCAACAGGAGCTATATACAATGAGCAGTTCTTC. The full variable domain, rest sourced from reference TRBV18 and TRBJ2-1, is NAGVMQNPRHLVRRRGQEARLRCSPMKGHSHVYWYRQLPEEGLKFMVYLQKENIIDESGMPKERFSAEFPKEGPSILRIQQVVRGDSAAYFCASSPTGAIYNEQFFGPGTRLTVL.